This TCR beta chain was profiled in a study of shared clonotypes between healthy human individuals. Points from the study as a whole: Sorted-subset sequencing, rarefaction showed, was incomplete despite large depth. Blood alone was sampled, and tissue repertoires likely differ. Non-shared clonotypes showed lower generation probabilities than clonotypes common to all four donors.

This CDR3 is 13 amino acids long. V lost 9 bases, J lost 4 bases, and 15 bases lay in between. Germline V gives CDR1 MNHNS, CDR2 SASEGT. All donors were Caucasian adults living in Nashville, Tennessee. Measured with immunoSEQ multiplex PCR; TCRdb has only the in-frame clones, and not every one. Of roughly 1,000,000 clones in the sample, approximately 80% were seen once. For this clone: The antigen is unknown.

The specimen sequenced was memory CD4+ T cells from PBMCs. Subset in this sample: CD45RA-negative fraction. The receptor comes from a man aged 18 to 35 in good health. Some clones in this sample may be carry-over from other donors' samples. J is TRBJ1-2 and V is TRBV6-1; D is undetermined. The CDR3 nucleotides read TGTGCCAGTCGCGACCCCACATCCTATGGCTACACCTTC. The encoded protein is CASRDPTSYGYTF.